This T cell receptor (beta chain) was identified during a study of T cell repertoires in cytomegalovirus infection. Study-wide results and caveats: The cumulative frequency of public TCR beta families identified carriers of CMV plus the relevant HLA. HLA-C-restricted CMV clonotypes gave the most frequent clonotype in two of eight donors.

One entry per CDR3 protein, called by TCRdb with MiXCR from the reads. Of 290,000 or so distinct CDR3 sequences listed, roughly 25% are singletons. In the case of this clonotype: Antigen: not known.

Trimming removed 3 bases from V and 0 bases from J, with 21 bases in between. Germline assignment: CDR1 DFQATT and CDR2 SNEGSKA (reference sequence). The CDR3 has 18 amino acids. The sample taken for sequencing was PBMCs. The gene calls are TRBV20-1 and TRBJ1-5, with TRBD1 as a possible D gene (6 bases). The receptor was isolated from a human donor in good health (CMV status not recorded). Some clones in this sample may be carry-over from other donors' samples. In DNA, the CDR3 is TGCAGTGCTAGGGGGTTAGGGGGATCGGGGTATAGCAATCAGCCCCAGCATTTT. Translated, it gives CSARGLGGSGYSNQPQHF.